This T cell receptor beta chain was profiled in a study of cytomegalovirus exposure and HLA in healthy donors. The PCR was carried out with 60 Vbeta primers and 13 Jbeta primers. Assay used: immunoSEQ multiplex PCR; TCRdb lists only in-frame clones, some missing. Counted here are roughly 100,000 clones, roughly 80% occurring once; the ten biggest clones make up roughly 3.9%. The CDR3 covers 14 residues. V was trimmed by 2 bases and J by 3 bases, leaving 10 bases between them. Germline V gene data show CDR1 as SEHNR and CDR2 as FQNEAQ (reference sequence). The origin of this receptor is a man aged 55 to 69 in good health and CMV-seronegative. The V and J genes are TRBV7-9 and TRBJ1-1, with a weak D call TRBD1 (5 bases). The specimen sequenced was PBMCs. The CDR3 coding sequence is TGTGCCAGCAGCTTATCGACAGTCGACACTGAAGCTTTCTTT. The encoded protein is CASSLSTVDTEAFF.